This T cell receptor (beta chain) was found in a study of blood T cell repertoires in COVID-19. For the study at large: Donors in the United States, Italy and Spain gave samples during acute or convalescent COVID-19.

The germline CDR1 and CDR2 sequences are WNHNN and SYGVQD (reference sequence). V trimming: 1 base; J trimming: 8 bases; junction bases outside the gene matches: 3. This CDR3 comprises 14 residues. Participants' reported clinical history set cohort assignment. In the original analysis: Estimation of nucleated cell counts was performed using reference gene primer amplification. Only in-frame clones appear in the TCRdb table, and some are missing; sequencing was by immunoSEQ multiplex PCR. V, J and clone size reflect that table, while D and trimming were determined from the DNA. The sample holds 210,000 or so clones; about 76% are singletons and the top ten take approximately 9%.

The TCR was taken from a woman aged 50 to 65 with acute COVID-19. This chain links TRBV10-1 with TRBJ2-1; 9 nucleotides line up with TRBD2. Material for sequencing was PBMCs or T cells enriched from blood (not recorded which). The CDR3 here is CASSELSGGYEQFF. The DNA of the CDR3 is TGCGCCAGCAGTGAGTTAAGCGGGGGGTATGAGCAGTTCTTC.